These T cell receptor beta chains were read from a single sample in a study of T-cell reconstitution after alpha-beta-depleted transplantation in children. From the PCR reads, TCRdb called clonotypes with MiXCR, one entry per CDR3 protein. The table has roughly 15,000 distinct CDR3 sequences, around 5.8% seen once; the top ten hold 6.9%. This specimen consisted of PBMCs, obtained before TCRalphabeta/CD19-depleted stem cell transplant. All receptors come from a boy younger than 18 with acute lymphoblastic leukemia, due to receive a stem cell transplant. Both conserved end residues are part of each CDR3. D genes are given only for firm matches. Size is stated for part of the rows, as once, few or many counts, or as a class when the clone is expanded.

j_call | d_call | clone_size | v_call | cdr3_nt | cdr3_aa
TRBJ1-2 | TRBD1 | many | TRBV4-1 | TGCGCCAGCAGCCCGACAGGGATCCCCAATGGCTACACCTTC | CASSPTGIPNGYTF
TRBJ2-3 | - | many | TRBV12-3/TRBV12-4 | TGTGCCAGCAGTTTTTCCGGGGTGAGCACAGATACGCAGTATTTT | CASSFSGVSTDTQYF
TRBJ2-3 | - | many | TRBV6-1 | TGTGCCAGCAGGGAGGACTCGGCTGATACGCAGTATTTT | CASREDSADTQYF
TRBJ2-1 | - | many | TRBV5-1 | TGCGCCAGCAGCCAATTATTCAATGAGCAGTTCTTC | CASSQLFNEQFF
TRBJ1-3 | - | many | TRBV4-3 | TGCGCCAGCAGCCGGGTCGGAGGGGTCATTGGAAACACCATATATTTT | CASSRVGGVIGNTIYF
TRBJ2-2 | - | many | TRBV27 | TGTGCCAGCTGCCCGGGGTTGAACACCGGGGAGCTGTTTTTT | CASCPGLNTGELFF
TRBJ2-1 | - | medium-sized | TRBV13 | TGTGCCAGCAGTCAACCGGGTAGCTGGGTCAATGAGCAGTTCTTC | CASSQPGSWVNEQFF
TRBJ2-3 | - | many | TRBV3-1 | TGTGCCAGCAGCCTATTTGGGGATACGCAGTATTTT | CASSLFGDTQYF
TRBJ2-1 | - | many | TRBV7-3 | TGTGCCAGCAGTTTCGGACCAAGCTCCTACAATGAGCAGTTCTTC | CASSFGPSSYNEQFF
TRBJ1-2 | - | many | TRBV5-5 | TGTGCCAGCAGCTTGGGAACATCATTAGATGGCTACACCTTC | CASSLGTSLDGYTF
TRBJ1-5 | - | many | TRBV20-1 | TGCAGTGCTAGGCCTTATAGCAATCAGCCCCAGCATTTT | CSARPYSNQPQHF
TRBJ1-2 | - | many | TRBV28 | TGTGCCAGCAAACCTCTAGGGGGTGGCTACACCTTC | CASKPLGGGYTF
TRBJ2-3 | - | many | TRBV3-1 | TGTGCCAGCAGCCAGGTCGGGGCTAGCACAGATACGCAGTATTTT | CASSQVGASTDTQYF
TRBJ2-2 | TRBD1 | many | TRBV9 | TGTGCCAGCAGCCTTCACAGGGGTTACACCGGGGAGCTGTTTTTT | CASSLHRGYTGELFF
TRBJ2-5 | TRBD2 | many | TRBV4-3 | TGCGCCAGCAGCCAAGAAGTGGGACTAGCGGGATGGTACCAAGAGACCCAGTACTTC | CASSQEVGLAGWYQETQYF
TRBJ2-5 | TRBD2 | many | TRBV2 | TGTGCCAGCAGTGAAGCGGGAAAAGGTTTACGGGGGGCCCAGTACTTC | CASSEAGKGLRGAQYF
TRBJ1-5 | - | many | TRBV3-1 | TGTGCCAGCAGCCGGTCCGGGGGCCAGCCCCAGCATTTT | CASSRSGGQPQHF
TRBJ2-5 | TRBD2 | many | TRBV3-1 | TGTGCCAGCAGCCTTAGACTAGCGGGACGAGAGACCCAGTACTTC | CASSLRLAGRETQYF
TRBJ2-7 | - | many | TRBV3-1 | TGTGCCAGCAGCCAAGGACTGGGATCCTACGAGCAGTACTTC | CASSQGLGSYEQYF
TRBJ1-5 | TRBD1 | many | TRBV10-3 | TGTGCCATCAGCGAGACAGGGGGTGGCAATCAGCCCCAGCATTTT | CAISETGGGNQPQHF
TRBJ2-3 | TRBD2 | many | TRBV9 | TGTGCCAGCAGCGTTTTTCCGGGGGGGGATGCAGATACGCAGTATTTT | CASSVFPGGDADTQYF
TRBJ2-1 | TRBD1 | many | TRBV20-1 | TGCAGTGCTGGACCGACAGGGAAACCCAACAATGAGCAGTTCTTC | CSAGPTGKPNNEQFF
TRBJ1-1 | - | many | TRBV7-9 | TGTGCCAGCAGCTTGGTCGCCCCGAACACTGAAGCTTTCTTT | CASSLVAPNTEAFF
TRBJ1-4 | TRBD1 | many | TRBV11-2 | TGTGCCAGCAGCTCCGGACAGGGGATTACTAATGAAAAACTGTTTTTT | CASSSGQGITNEKLFF
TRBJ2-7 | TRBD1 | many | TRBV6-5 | TGTGCCAGCAGTCGACAGGGGGCGGGTGACCTACCCTACGAGCAGTACTTC | CASSRQGAGDLPYEQYF
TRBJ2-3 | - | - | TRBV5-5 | TGTGCCAGCAGCCCCGGCAGGGTTTGGGGGTACACAGATACGCAGTATTTT | CASSPGRVWGYTDTQYF
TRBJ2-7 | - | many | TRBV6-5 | TGTGCCAGCAGTTACTTTGCCTCTAGCTCCTACGAGCAGTACTTC | CASSYFASSSYEQYF
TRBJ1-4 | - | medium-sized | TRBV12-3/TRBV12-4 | TGTGCCAGCAGTTTATACAGAGTTAATGAAAAACTGTTTTTT | CASSLYRVNEKLFF
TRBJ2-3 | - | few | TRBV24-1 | TGTGCCACCAGTGATCCGAACAGAAGCACAGATACGCAGTATTTT | CATSDPNRSTDTQYF
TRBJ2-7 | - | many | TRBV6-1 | TGTGCCAGCAGTGAAACGAGAGATTACGAGCAGTACTTC | CASSETRDYEQYF
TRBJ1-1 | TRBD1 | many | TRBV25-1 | TGTGCCAGCAGTGGACAGGGGTATAGTACTGAAGCTTTCTTT | CASSGQGYSTEAFF
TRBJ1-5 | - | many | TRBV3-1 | TGTGCCAGCAGCCCCCGGGGTAGCAATCAGCCCCAGCATTTT | CASSPRGSNQPQHF
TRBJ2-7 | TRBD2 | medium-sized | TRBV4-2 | TGTGCCAGCAGCCAAGGGGTAGCGGGTGAATCCTACGAGCAGTACTTC | CASSQGVAGESYEQYF
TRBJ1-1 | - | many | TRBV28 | TGTGCCAGCAGTTTAGCGGCGGGCACTGAAGCTTTCTTT | CASSLAAGTEAFF
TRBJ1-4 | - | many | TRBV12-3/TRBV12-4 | TGTGCCAGCAGGCGTCAGGGTTGGGGTGAAAAACTGTTTTTT | CASRRQGWGEKLFF
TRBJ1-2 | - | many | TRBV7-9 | TGTGCCAGCAGCCACTCGGAGACAGAGAACTATGGCTACACCTTC | CASSHSETENYGYTF